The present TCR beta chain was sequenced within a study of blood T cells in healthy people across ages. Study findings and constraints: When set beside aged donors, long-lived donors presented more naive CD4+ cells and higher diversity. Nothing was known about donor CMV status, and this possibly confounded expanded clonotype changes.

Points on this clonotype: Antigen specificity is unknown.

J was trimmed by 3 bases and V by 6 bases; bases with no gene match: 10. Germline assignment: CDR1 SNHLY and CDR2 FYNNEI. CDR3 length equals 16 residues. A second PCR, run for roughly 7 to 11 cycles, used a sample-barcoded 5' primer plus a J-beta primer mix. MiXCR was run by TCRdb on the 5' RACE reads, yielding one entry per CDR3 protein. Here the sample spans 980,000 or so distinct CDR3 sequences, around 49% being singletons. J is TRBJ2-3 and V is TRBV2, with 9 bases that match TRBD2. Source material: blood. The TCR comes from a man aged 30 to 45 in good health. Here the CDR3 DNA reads TGTGCCAGCAGGGTCGGTGTAGCGGGGGAAACAGATACGCAGTATTTT. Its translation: CASRVGVAGETDTQYF.